These 18 T cell receptor beta chains were sequenced from one sample in a study of identical twins. TCRdb independently ran MiXCR on the 5' RACE reads; one entry per CDR3 protein. Of hundreds of thousands of distinct CDR3 sequences listed, approximately 13% were seen once; the top ten hold around 1.5%. The same data also contributed to another study, on yellow fever vaccine responses in identical twins.

Sequencing was done on a sample of PBMCs. The receptors come from a woman between 18 and 30 years old in good health.

The V call is TRBV10-3, the J call TRBJ2-5, with TRBD2 matching over 12 bases. This CDR3 has 15 amino acids. The germline V gene has CDR1 ENHRY and CDR2 SYGVKD. V lost 5 bases, J lost 2 bases, and 3 bases stayed unmatched. CDR3 DNA sequence: TGTGCCATCAGTCGACTAGCGGGGGTGCAAGAGACCCAGTACTTC. Amino acids: CAISRLAGVQETQYF.

This clonotype was seen a handful of times. The genes are TRBV7-6 and TRBJ2-1, with TRBD2 matching 7 bases. This CDR3 has 16 residues. V shed 1 base and J 4 bases; nucleotides not matched to a gene: 7. Germline CDR1 SGHVS, CDR2 FNYEAQ. The CDR3 DNA reads as TGTGCCAGCAGCTTAGACTACGGCGGGGGTTACAATGAGCAGTTCTTC. This gives the protein CASSLDYGGGYNEQFF.

The chain recombines TRBV20-1 with TRBJ2-7; weak D call: TRBD1 (5 bases). The CDR3 loop spans 13 amino acids. V was cut by 3 bases and J by 0 bases, with 9 bases left in between. Germline lookup yields CDR1 DFQATT and CDR2 SNEGSKA (reference sequence). The CDR3 reads CSARGRNSYEQYF. In nucleotides, the CDR3 is TGCAGTGCTAGGGGGCGAAACTCCTACGAGCAGTACTTC.

The chain combines TRBV4-1 with TRBJ2-4; possible D gene TRBD2, 7 bases. The CDR3 is made up of 16 amino acids. The V end was cut by 4 bases, the J end by 3 bases, with 16 bases between. From germline, CDR1 is MGHRA and CDR2 YSYEKL. The DNA of the CDR3 is TGCGCCAGCAGCCCTAAAGGGGGGGCGGGCAAAAACATTCAGTACTTC. It encodes CASSPKGGAGKNIQYF.

This clonotype was counted once. The chain has TRBV27 and TRBJ2-3; D assignment may be TRBD1 or TRBD2 (5 bases each). The CDR3 is made up of 12 amino acids. Trimming removed 10 bases from V and 0 bases from J, with 8 bases in between. Per the germline V gene, CDR1 is MNHEY and CDR2 is SMNVEV (reference sequence). CDR3 region: CATRDSTDTQYF. The CDR3 bases are TGTGCCACCAGGGACAGCACAGATACGCAGTATTTT.

The chain employs TRBV12-3 or TRBV12-4 and TRBJ1-2, with 7 bases lining up with TRBD1. The CDR3 spans 14 residues. V trimming: 6 bases; J trimming: 2 bases; junction bases outside the gene matches: 6. CDR3 region: CASSIKQGNYGYTF. CDR3 in DNA: TGTGCCAGCAGCATAAAACAGGGGAACTATGGCTACACCTTC.

This clonotype was seen more than once but under ten times. The chain joins TRBV28 to TRBJ1-1, with 9 nucleotides matching TRBD1. Trimming removed 4 bases from V and 3 bases from J; junction bases left unmatched: 6. Per the germline V gene, CDR1 is MDHEN and CDR2 is SYDVKM. The CDR3 totals 15 residues. The chain's CDR3 is CASSSYRGQDTEAFF. The CDR3, as DNA: TGTGCCAGCAGTTCCTACAGGGGGCAGGACACTGAAGCTTTCTTT.

The table lists this clonotype with a few counts. The chain couples TRBV9 to TRBJ1-1; D not certain. The CDR3 sequence is 15 residues long. V lost 0 bases and J 1 base, leaving 10 bases between the germline ends. The germline CDR1 and CDR2 sequences are SGDLS and YYNGEE. The CDR3 protein is CASSVVRVSNTEAFF. CDR3 DNA sequence: TGTGCCAGCAGCGTAGTTAGGGTCTCGAACACTGAAGCTTTCTTT. Drawing the rest from reference TRBV9 and TRBJ1-1, the complete variable domain is DSGVTQTPKHLITATGQRVTLRCSPRSGDLSVYWYQQSLDQGLQFLIQYYNGEERAKGNILERFSAQQFPDLHSELNLSSLELGDSALYFCASSVVRVSNTEAFFGQGTRLTVV.

CDR3 DNA: TGCGCCACCGGGGCCCTAGCGGGGTCTACAGATACGCAGTATTTT. Protein product: CATGALAGSTDTQYF. The genes are TRBV10-1 and TRBJ2-3, with TRBD2 matching over 9 bases. This CDR3 is built from 15 residues. The V and J ends lost 10 bases and 3 bases, in that order; junction bases with no gene match: 11. Germline V gene data show CDR1 as WNHNN and CDR2 as SYGVQD (reference sequence).

The table lists this clonotype with a few counts. The V gene is TRBV12-3 or TRBV12-4, the J gene TRBJ2-1; possibly TRBD2 for D (7 bases). There are 14 residues in the CDR3. The V end lost 5 bases, the J end lost 8 bases, and 16 bases lay between the germline ends. CDR3 coding DNA: TGTGCCAGCAGTCCCCTCCGGGGGGCGGATGAGCAGTTCTTC. Translating it yields CASSPLRGADEQFF.

The V and J genes are TRBV19 and TRBJ1-1; D gene unclear. Trimming stripped 7 bases from V and 1 base from J, with 13 bases between. In germline, CDR1 is LNHDA, CDR2 SQIVND (reference sequence). CDR3 length: 14 residues. The CDR3, as DNA: TGTGCCAGTATTGAACCGACTAAGAACACTGAAGCTTTCTTT. It specifies CASIEPTKNTEAFF.

The chain joins TRBV11-2 to TRBJ2-7; D could derive from TRBD1 or TRBD2 (5 bases each). The CDR3 consists of 14 residues. Germline CDR1 is SGHAT and CDR2 is FQNNGV. Trimming shortened V by 5 bases and J by 3 bases, and 14 bases separated the two germline ends. In nucleotides, the CDR3 is TGTGCCAGCAGCCCCTTGGGGGACCTCTACGAGCAGTACGTC. Residues: CASSPLGDLYEQYV.

The chain uses TRBV12-3 or TRBV12-4 and TRBJ2-4; D not resolved. CDR3 size: 11 residues. Between the trimmed V and J ends, which lost 6 bases and 5 bases, there was a span of 5 bases. The CDR3 DNA sequence: TGTGCCAGCAGCAGAGAAAACATTCAGTACTTC. Its protein is CASSRENIQYF.

The V and J genes are TRBV5-6 and TRBJ1-2; a weak D match, TRBD1 (6 bases). V lost 0 bases to trimming and J lost 4 bases, with 10 bases between them. CDR1 is SGHDT, CDR2 YYEEEE, per germline. The CDR3 contains 14 residues. CDR3 sequence: CASSLGTVVYGYTF. The CDR3, as DNA: TGTGCCAGCAGCTTGGGGACAGTTGTCTATGGCTACACCTTC. The full variable domain, completed using reference TRBV5-6 and TRBJ1-2, is DAGVTQSPTHLIKTRGQQVTLRCSPKSGHDTVSWYQQALGQGPQFIFQYYEEEERQRGNFPDRFSGHQFPNYSSELNVNALLLGDSALYLCASSLGTVVYGYTFGSGTRLTVV.

This clonotype was found a few times. The chain combines TRBV5-1 with TRBJ2-1; possibly TRBD1 for D (6 bases). V dropped 1 base and J dropped 0 bases, with 17 bases sitting between them. Germline assignment: CDR1 SGHRS and CDR2 YFSETQ. CDR3 length equals 18 residues. The CDR3 DNA reads TGCGCCAGCAGCTTGTGGGGGCCGGGACCCATCTCCTACAATGAGCAGTTCTTC. Residues: CASSLWGPGPISYNEQFF.

This clonotype was detected a few times. The CDR3 region has the DNA TGTGCCAGCACCCACCGTCGACAGGGGGCCGGGGAGCTGTTTTTT. It codes for CASTHRRQGAGELFF. V gene TRBV27 combines with J gene TRBJ2-2, with 9 bases matching TRBD1. Germline loops: CDR1 MNHEY, CDR2 SMNVEV (reference sequence). V lost 7 bases and J lost 6; bases outside the gene matches: 9. The CDR3 length is 15 residues.

The chain uses TRBV9 and TRBJ1-1, with D tentatively TRBD1 (5 bases). This CDR3 comprises 14 residues. The V end was cut by 5 bases, the J end by 0 bases, with 11 bases between. Germline CDR1 SGDLS, CDR2 YYNGEE. DNA for the CDR3: TGTGCCAGCAGGGGGGAAAGTATGAACACTGAAGCTTTCTTT. Amino acids: CASRGESMNTEAFF.

This clonotype was seen a few times. The CDR3, as DNA: TGTGCCAGCAGCCAAGGGAACTATAGGGTCGTCGTTGAGCAGTTCTTC. This codes for CASSQGNYRVVVEQFF. The chain carries TRBV14 and TRBJ2-1, with D unclear. The V end lost 1 base, the J end lost 9 bases, and 19 bases lay between the germline ends. This CDR3 region has 16 residues. The germline V gene encodes CDR1 SGHDN and CDR2 FVKESK.